This TCR beta chain was captured in a study of OX40 agonist ivuxolimab in advanced cancers. Regarding the study in general: Ivuxolimab was a fully human IgG2 agonistic monoclonal antibody targeting the costimulatory receptor OX40 (CD134). Intravenous ivuxolimab was administered to patients every 2 weeks at six dose levels: 0.01, 0.1, 0.3, 1.5, 3 and 10 mg/kg. Of the roughly 52 patients in dose escalation, some 20 had hepatocellular carcinoma, about 15 had melanoma, 9 had renal cell carcinoma and 9 had head and neck cancer. In the dose-escalation cohort, approximately 82% of patients were male, and the mean age was roughly 60 years with a range of roughly 20 to 80. Patients were allowed to have had prior anti-PD-1, anti-PD-L1 or anti-CTLA-4 therapy, and more than 35% of the dose-escalation patients had been treated with checkpoint inhibitors. Partial responses occurred in three dose-escalation patients: two with cutaneous melanoma and one with hepatocellular carcinoma. Peripheral TCRbeta sequencing was intended to test whether TCR sequence diversity was altered and clonal T-cell expansion was caused by ivuxolimab. The paper reports the monotherapy dose-escalation portion (N = 52 patients) of the phase I ivuxolimab trial.

For sequencing of the TCRbeta CDR3 region, genomic DNA was extracted from the sorted cells. TCRbeta CDR3 regions were sequenced using the immunoSEQ Assay. Drawn from immuneACCESS, this table holds only the in-frame rearrangements with V and J called that TCRdb kept. Clones are partly lost; checked studies trace under half to an unresolved V gene and leave the rest unexplained. This sample is represented by nearly 8,500 clones; approximately 71% of them were singletons. Roughly half of the sample belongs to the ten largest clones. Summary of the overall study and its limitations: Low levels of normalized T-cell clonal expansion were also seen in some patients who did not respond. At doses of 0.1 to 3.0 mg/kg, clonal expansion of both CD4+ and CD8+ blood T cells was observed from baseline to week 6. After ivuxolimab, CD8+ T cells had more expanded clones than CD4+ T cells on average. The antigen specificity of the peripheral T cells that underwent clonal expansion was not determined. In the 0.1-3.0 mg/kg groups, partial responders were among the patients with the lowest normalized peripheral clonal expansion, particularly in CD8+ T cells.

To note about this clone: Its target antigen remains unknown. There are no base qualities to consult, and no much larger clone falls within one base.

V has 1 base trimmed and J has 0 bases trimmed; junction bases matching no gene number 9. In the germline V gene, CDR1 corresponds to MGHRA and CDR2 to YSYEKL. The CDR3 spans 17 residues, from the cysteine through the phenylalanine. Left in the record is the CDR3 DNA by itself, 51 bases read in frame from the first base. Patients with autoimmune disease history or receiving systemic immunosuppression were excluded from the trial. Peripheral blood for TCR sequencing was drawn from every dose cohort at baseline, at cycle 4 day 1 and at cycle 7 day 1. The samples were taken from a phase I, first-in-human, multicenter, open-label dose-escalation trial of ivuxolimab. The trial enrolled adults with locally advanced or metastatic head and neck squamous cell, hepatocellular, melanoma or renal cell carcinoma. Before TCR sequencing, CD4+ T cells and CD8+ T cells from peripheral blood were sorted into separate populations.

Recombination connected TRBV4-1 to TRBJ2-7, with 7 central nucleotides matching TRBD2. This sample comprised CD4+ or CD8+ T cells sorted from blood, obtained in a trial of the OX40 agonist ivuxolimab. This clonotype was obtained from an adult with an advanced solid tumor such as melanoma, head and neck, liver or kidney cancer. The CDR3 here reads CASSQALGLVGSYEQYF. The DNA sequence is as follows: TGCGCCAGCAGCCAAGCCCTTGGACTAGTAGGCTCCTACGAGCAGTACTTC.